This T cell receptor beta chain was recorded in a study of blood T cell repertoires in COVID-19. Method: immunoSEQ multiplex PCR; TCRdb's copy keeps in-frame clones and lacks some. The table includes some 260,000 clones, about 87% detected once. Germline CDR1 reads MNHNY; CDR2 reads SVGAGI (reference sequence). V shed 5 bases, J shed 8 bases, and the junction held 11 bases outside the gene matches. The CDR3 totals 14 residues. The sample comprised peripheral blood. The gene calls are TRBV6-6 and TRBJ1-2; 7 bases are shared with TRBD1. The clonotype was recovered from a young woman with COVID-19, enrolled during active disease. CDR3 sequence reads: CASSQQGRRSGYTF. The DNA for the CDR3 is TGTGCCAGCAGTCAACAGGGGAGGCGGAGCGGCTACACCTTC.